The present TCR beta chain was sequenced within a study of CD8 T cell repertoires and HIV-1 epitope variants. Turning to the study itself: Twenty-five autologous and known Gag and Nef epitope variant peptides each stimulated T cells separately. Epitopes were three Gag families plus Nef HW9 and YT9. Autologous T cell-negative cells served as antigen-presenting cells in equal numbers.

The study, taken as a whole, reports: Nef KF9 drew roughly 5 clonotypes and HW9 one, without TAALDMSHF responses.

With 6 bases removed from V and 1 base from J, the gap between germline ends came to 12 bases. The CDR3 has 14 residues. CDR1 and CDR2 (germline): MDHEN, SYDVKM. As to this clone: Its antigen is not known.

Sequencing was performed with immunoSEQ multiplex PCR; in TCRdb, only in-frame clones are kept and a portion is missing. The repertoire holds some 6,500 clones, roughly 68% seen once, with 43% in the top ten. The rearrangement links TRBV28 to TRBJ1-1, with a tentative D call TRBD1 (6 bases). Material for sequencing was cultured CD8+ T cells derived from PBMCs. The sequence derives from a male donor with HIV. DNA of the CDR3: TGTGCCAGCAGCGAGCCGGGACAGAACACTGAAGCTTTCTTT. It specifies CASSEPGQNTEAFF.